The subject of this entry is one T cell receptor beta chain. Its antigen is undetermined. A single heparinised blood sample, averaging around 0.11 L, was obtained per donor. These data are taken from a study of beta chain features in type 1 diabetes. General study points: Fewer insertions but more deletions were seen at VDJ junctions in type 1 diabetes patients. Shorter TCRB CDR3s, moderately but significantly so, marked every one of the four CD4+ subsets in Type 1 diabetes patients.

The investigators reverse transcribed all of the isolated RNA, so they sequenced expressed TCRB transcripts. TCRdb keeps only in-frame clones here, not all; method: immunoSEQ multiplex PCR. The data hold 300,000 to 450,000 clones, with over 10% observed a single time. Trimming shortened V by 1 base and J by 2 bases, and 5 bases separated the two germline ends. There are 14 residues in the CDR3. The germline V gene encodes CDR1 MNHEY and CDR2 SVGAGI. The chain has TRBV6-5 and TRBJ2-2; D gene uncertain. This TCR was sampled from a man between 18 and 35 years old in good health. The sample consisted of naive CD4+ T cells from blood. The chain's CDR3 is CASSYWLNTGELFF. The CDR3 DNA is TGTGCCAGCAGTTACTGGCTCAACACCGGGGAGCTGTTTTTT.